These T cell receptor beta chains were read from a single sample in a study of cytomegalovirus exposure and HLA in healthy donors. Produced via immunoSEQ multiplex PCR; TCRdb's table is partial and in-frame only. In the table there are about 360,000 clones, roughly 90% of which are singletons. The sample comprised PBMCs. Receptors were obtained from a woman aged 18-29 years in good health and CMV-seronegative. Each CDR3 is given with its conserved first and last residue. The D gene is left open where the match is weak. Size is omitted from some rows. Given values are once, few, many or a class for expanded clones.

V	J	D	size	CDR3	DNA
TRBV13	TRBJ2-7	.	few	CASSLVGEQYF	TGTGCCAGCAGCTTAGTCGGTGAGCAGTACTTC
TRBV6-6	TRBJ1-1	.	.	CASSLGGNTEAFF	TGTGCCAGCAGTTTAGGAGGGAACACTGAAGCTTTCTTT
TRBV29-1	TRBJ2-4	.	.	CSATGGVTDIQYF	TGCAGCGCAACAGGAGGGGTAACGGACATTCAGTACTTC
TRBV5-6	TRBJ2-3	.	once	CASSGGGMAQYF	TGTGCCAGCAGCGGGGGAGGCATGGCGCAGTATTTT
TRBV27	TRBJ1-4	TRBD1	.	CASSANRGLNEKLFF	TGTGCCAGCAGTGCCAACAGGGGATTAAATGAAAAACTGTTTTTT
TRBV4-1	TRBJ1-2	.	.	CASSLKRGIGYTF	TGCGCCAGCAGCCTAAAAAGGGGGATTGGCTACACCTTC
TRBV29-1	TRBJ2-3	.	.	CSVEGGRTDTQYF	TGCAGCGTTGAAGGGGGGAGGACAGATACGCAGTATTTT
TRBV28	TRBJ1-1	.	.	CASSLWGGLNTEAFF	TGTGCCAGCAGTTTATGGGGGGGGCTGAACACTGAAGCTTTCTTT
TRBV27	TRBJ1-5	.	.	CASSQQAGAIYQPQHF	TGTGCCAGCAGTCAACAAGCGGGAGCCATTTATCAGCCCCAGCATTTT
TRBV7-2	TRBJ2-1	.	.	CASSLPYNEQFF	TGTGCCAGCAGCCTCCCCTACAATGAGCAGTTCTTC
TRBV7-9	TRBJ1-4	.	.	CASSLLQSPYNEKLFF	TGTGCCAGCAGCTTATTACAATCCCCATATAATGAAAAACTGTTTTTT
TRBV4-1	TRBJ1-5	.	.	CASSPLGGNQPQHF	TGCGCCAGCAGCCCTCTGGGGGGGAATCAGCCCCAGCATTTT
TRBV2	TRBJ2-1	.	.	CASSEVLAETYNEQFF	TGTGCCAGCAGTGAAGTATTAGCGGAAACCTACAATGAGCAGTTCTTC
TRBV28	TRBJ1-5	.	.	CASSLTVKPVQRGNQPQHF	TGTGCCAGCAGTTTGACAGTAAAACCCGTTCAACGTGGCAATCAGCCCCAGCATTTT
TRBV28	TRBJ2-7	TRBD2	.	CASSLSIGTSLAYEQYF	TGTGCCAGCAGTTTGTCTATCGGGACTAGTCTTGCCTACGAGCAGTACTTC
TRBV9	TRBJ1-1	.	.	CASSPTGRGSEAFF	TGTGCCAGCAGCCCTACGGGTCGGGGATCTGAAGCTTTCTTT
TRBV2	TRBJ2-1	TRBD2	.	CASSSSGRGYNEQFF	TGTGCCAGCAGTTCAAGCGGGAGAGGGTACAATGAGCAGTTCTTC
TRBV14	TRBJ1-2	TRBD1	.	CASSQHLTSGQGSGYTF	TGTGCCAGCAGCCAGCACCTTACTTCGGGACAGGGGAGCGGCTACACCTTC
TRBV28	TRBJ2-3	.	.	CASSLSGVTDTQYF	TGTGCCAGCAGTTTGTCAGGGGTGACAGATACGCAGTATTTT
TRBV30	TRBJ2-1	.	.	CAWTGIGSSYNEQFF	TGTGCCTGGACGGGTATTGGGAGCTCCTACAATGAGCAGTTCTTC
TRBV27	TRBJ2-3	TRBD2	.	CASSLGLAGGADTQYF	TGTGCCAGCAGTTTAGGGCTAGCGGGAGGTGCAGATACGCAGTATTTT
TRBV4-1	TRBJ2-1	.	.	CASSPPGAYNEQFF	TGCGCCAGCAGCCCCCCAGGGGCCTACAATGAGCAGTTCTTC
TRBV28	TRBJ1-1	.	.	CASQGNTEAFF	TGTGCCAGCCAGGGGAACACTGAAGCTTTCTTT
TRBV27	TRBJ2-7	.	.	CASSLRDTGYEQYF	TGTGCCAGCAGTTTAAGGGACACCGGCTACGAGCAGTACTTC
TRBV2	TRBJ1-2	.	.	CASTYDRLFADGYTF	TGTGCCAGCACCTACGACCGACTCTTTGCGGATGGCTACACCTTC
TRBV7-9	TRBJ2-7	TRBD1	.	CASSLPTGHSYEQYF	TGTGCCAGCAGCCTTCCGACAGGGCACTCCTACGAGCAGTACTTC
TRBV7-8	TRBJ2-1	TRBD1	.	CASSLGQGVFLDEQFF	TGTGCCAGCAGCTTAGGGCAGGGGGTTTTCTTAGATGAGCAGTTCTTC
TRBV14	TRBJ2-3	.	.	CASSSTPPGRGSTDTQYF	TGTGCCAGCAGCTCGACGCCCCCCGGGCGGGGTAGCACAGATACGCAGTATTTT
TRBV28	TRBJ2-5	TRBD2	.	CASSLVAGGPGETQYF	TGTGCCAGCAGTTTAGTTGCGGGGGGGCCGGGGGAGACCCAGTACTTC
TRBV5-4	TRBJ1-3	.	.	CASSLGGGGNTIYF	TGTGCCAGCAGTCTCGGGGGTGGAGGAAACACCATATATTTT
TRBV6-1	TRBJ2-4	TRBD1	.	CASSEGFLRQGPNIQYF	TGTGCCAGCAGTGAGGGTTTTTTGAGACAGGGTCCGAACATTCAGTACTTC
TRBV5-1	TRBJ1-1	TRBD1	once	CASRFDRAYTEAFF	TGCGCCAGCAGGTTTGACAGGGCCTACACTGAAGCTTTCTTT
TRBV9	TRBJ2-2	.	.	CASSVVRRHTGELFF	TGTGCCAGCAGCGTAGTTCGGCGGCACACCGGGGAGCTGTTTTTT
TRBV7-9	TRBJ1-1	.	.	CASSLSSGWVTEAFF	TGTGCCAGCAGCTTATCATCAGGGTGGGTTACTGAAGCTTTCTTT
TRBV19	TRBJ1-1	.	.	CASAGVTNTEAFF	TGTGCCAGTGCAGGGGTTACGAACACTGAAGCTTTCTTT
TRBV18	TRBJ1-2	TRBD1	.	CASSLRQGDGYTF	TGTGCCAGCTCACTACGACAGGGGGATGGCTACACCTTC
TRBV13	TRBJ2-7	.	.	CASSLDRAGEQYF	TGTGCCAGCAGCTTAGACAGGGCTGGCGAGCAGTACTTC
TRBV4-1	TRBJ1-2	TRBD1	.	CASSQEDREAQGYTF	TGCGCCAGCAGCCAAGAGGACAGGGAGGCTCAAGGCTACACCTTC
TRBV30	TRBJ1-4	.	.	CAWSLQTLQGKLFF	TGTGCCTGGAGTCTGCAGACACTTCAAGGAAAACTGTTTTTT
TRBV11-2	TRBJ2-3	TRBD2	.	CASSEGLAGGRSTDTQYF	TGTGCCAGCAGCGAAGGGTTAGCGGGAGGGCGGAGCACAGATACGCAGTATTTT
TRBV14	TRBJ2-7	.	.	CASSQGASQGIYEQYF	TGTGCCAGCAGCCAGGGGGCCTCACAGGGAATCTACGAGCAGTACTTC
TRBV28	TRBJ2-7	TRBD2	once	CASSLSTSPYEQYF	TGTGCCAGCAGTTTATCGACTAGCCCCTACGAGCAGTACTTC
TRBV28	TRBJ2-5	.	once	CASSRLGQQETQYF	TGTGCCAGCAGTCGACTAGGCCAACAAGAGACCCAGTACTTC
TRBV13	TRBJ2-3	.	.	CASSFMIGSRDTQYF	TGTGCCAGCAGCTTTATGATCGGGAGTAGAGATACGCAGTATTTT
TRBV7-2	TRBJ2-5	.	.	CASSLRRQETQYF	TGTGCCAGCAGCTTAAGGAGACAAGAGACCCAGTACTTC
TRBV11-2	TRBJ1-6	.	.	CASSSTIDMHNSPLHF	TGTGCCAGCAGTTCCACAATAGACATGCATAATTCACCCCTCCACTTT
TRBV28	TRBJ1-5	.	once	CASSWLQGINQPQHF	TGTGCCAGCAGTTGGCTCCAGGGGATCAATCAGCCCCAGCATTTT